This TCR beta chain was retrieved from a study of blood T cells in healthy people across ages (dated by TCRdb to between 2015 and 2017). Background on the whole study: Template switching captured roughly one uniquely barcoded TCR beta cDNA molecule per two T cells in model experiments. The study measured age-related changes in TCR beta repertoire diversity using deep sequencing normalized with unique cDNA molecular identifiers. Donors were grouped into four age groups: young (average 16 years), middle-aged (over 35), aged (over 55) and long-lived (82). To avoid experimental bias, donors of different ages were distributed randomly across sequencing lanes. The study analyzed two additional independent replicas of 1 million unique cDNA reads from the same blood draw for two donors, one aged 18 to 29 and one aged 80 or older.

For this clonotype: It lacks a known antigen. The input lacks base qualities; no much larger clone sits a single base away.

To prepare the library, 5' RACE was applied. These reads were obtained on an Illumina HiSeq 2500. A second PCR of about 7 to 12 cycles was performed with a sample-barcoded 5' primer and a J-beta primer mix. A template-switch 5' adaptor carrying 12 random nucleotides introduced a unique molecular identifier onto each TCR beta cDNA molecule. At least 3 million CDR3-containing paired-end reads were obtained from each sample. All of the RNA was converted into first-strand cDNA using the Mint cDNA synthesis kit, with a TRBC-specific oligonucleotide serving as the primer. After uracil-DNA glycosylase treatment, a first 18-cycle PCR used universal primers M1SS and BC2_uni_R on all cDNA. In the paper's pipeline: For normalization, 1 million high-quality reads were randomly selected from each sample, with every read carrying a distinct molecular identifier. Instead of being binned into consensus sequences, reads that shared molecular identifiers were thrown out. MiTCR, run with a Q25 quality threshold and the strictest error-elimination algorithm, handled CDR3 identification, clonotype clustering and error correction. A nonparametric unseen species model using Euler transformation provided a lower-bound estimate of total TCR beta diversity. Using fastp at Q25 and MiXCR, TCRdb reprocessed the public reads and kept productive beta chains. Each entry is one CDR3 protein sequence, shown with its most common DNA and genes. The V and J calls shown here were made by TCRdb, not taken from the authors' results. The table for this sample lists about 680,000 distinct CDR3 sequences; roughly 50% of them were counted only once. Of the sample, around a third is held by the ten largest clones.

What the authors observed across the whole study: Estimates of total diversity based on one million sequenced T cells were considered lower bounds and underestimates. Compared with the aged group, the long-lived group had more naive CD4+ T cells, fewer expanded clones and increased TCR diversity, suggesting age selection. Observed TCR beta diversity per million T cells fell roughly linearly with age, and a significant reduction was already apparent by age approximately 41. The percentage of naive T cells measured by flow cytometry correlated strongly with observed TCR beta diversity. Bulk unsorted PBMC profiling prevented conclusive comparison of naive and antigen-experienced compartments. The CMV infection status of donors was not known, potentially confounding age-related changes in expanded clonotypes.

Donors were around 37 systemically healthy Caucasian individuals from Russia aged roughly 6 to 95 years. Each donor gave about 11 milliliters of peripheral blood, drawn into EDTA-treated Vacutainer tubes. Ficoll-Paque density-gradient centrifugation was used to isolate PBMCs, with at least 7 million per sample. Trizol reagent was used to extract total RNA from the PBMCs, yielding at least 5 micrograms per sample. For every donor, flow cytometry on a PBMC aliquot measured the percentage of naive CD45RAhigh/CD27high T cells. Material: blood. This TCR was sampled from a woman aged 60-75 years in good health.

Here the CDR3 is given as CASSSRGTGVRETQYF. The nucleotide sequence reads TGCGCCAGCAGCTCACGAGGGACAGGGGTTCGAGAGACCCAGTACTTC. Recombination connected TRBV5-1 to TRBJ2-5, with TRBD1 matching 10 junction bases. CDR1 is given as SGHRS and CDR2 as YFSETQ, both from the germline V gene. From cysteine to phenylalanine, the CDR3 is 16 amino acids long. CDR3 DNA only is kept here, 48 bases in frame from base 1. The germline V and J ends show losses of 3 bases and 4 bases respectively, and no gene match explains 9 bases of the junction.